This T cell receptor beta chain was recorded in a study of regulatory T cells in long-lasting Graves disease. Trimming shortened V by 2 bases and J by 2 bases, and 12 bases separated the two germline ends. The length of the CDR3 is 15 residues. Germline CDR1 reads LNHNV; CDR2 reads YYDKDF (reference sequence). The time point denotes: persistent/refractory GD, antithyroid drugs over 5 years with positive TRAb. Following extraction of RNA from PBMCs, that RNA was used to make the TCR library. Peripheral blood, at around 8.8 milliliters, went into EDTA tubes. Findings and limits, study-wide: Few sampled subjects may have lowered accuracy. Thyroid tissue was not studied; only peripheral blood was. The study found TRBV28, TRBJ1-2 and TRBJ2-5 favored in persistent disease.

This clonotype was found many times. Antigen unknown. CDR3-region Arm-PCR and iRepertoire HTBI primers produced the TCR beta libraries. TCRdb re-called the multiplex PCR reads with MiXCR, one entry per CDR3 protein. The profile shows fewer than 550,000 distinct CDR3 sequences, roughly 21% of them singletons. The chain carries TRBV15 and TRBJ2-5, with D perhaps TRBD2 (6 bases). The receptor's source is a female donor with Graves disease. The sample in question was peripheral blood mononuclear cells (PBMCs), obtained when the disease was refractory, from a patient treated with antithyroid drugs. The CDR3 is CATSRPGGAQETQYF. CDR3 in DNA: TGTGCCACCAGCAGACCCGGAGGGGCGCAAGAGACCCAGTACTTC.